The present entry profiles one TCR beta chain with its context. Its target is unknown. Clones were read by immunoSEQ multiplex PCR, and TCRdb kept only the in-frame ones, dropping some. The sample has 6,000 or so clones; around 71% are singletons. These data originate in a study of CD8 T cell repertoires and HIV-1 epitope variants. Study-wide background: T cells were stimulated with Twenty-five Gag and Nef peptides separately. Autologous T cell-negative cells served as antigen-presenting cells in equal numbers.

Germline V gene sequence: CDR1 LGHNA, CDR2 YNFKEQ. Between the trimmed V and J ends, which lost 1 base and 2 bases, there was a span of 8 bases. This CDR3 has 14 residues. Study results and limitations: No clonotypes responded to the TAALDMSHF plasma variant; several recognized KF9, one HW9.

The specimen was cultured CD8+ T cells derived from PBMCs. J is TRBJ2-5 and V is TRBV4-2; possible D gene TRBD2, 5 bases. The sequence was obtained from a male donor with HIV. The CDR3 DNA is TGTGCCAGCAGCCAAGCGGAGGATCAAGAGACCCAGTACTTC. Residues: CASSQAEDQETQYF.